This TCR beta chain was sequenced during a study of OX40 agonist ivuxolimab in advanced cancers. The overall study: Participants, approximately 81% male, averaged roughly 60 years of age, ranging from 23 to 79.

With 3 bases removed from V and 1 base from J, the gap between germline ends came to 12 bases. The CDR3 has 15 amino acids. Germline V gives CDR1 SNHLY, CDR2 FYNNEI. Using immunoSEQ multiplex PCR, the repertoire was profiled, and TCRdb retains in-frame clones only, with some absent. The sample holds roughly 49,000 clones, roughly 85% seen once. With regard to this clone: Its specificity is not known.

Study results and caveats: Patients with a partial response at 0.1-3.0 mg/kg had among the lowest clonal expansion.

This material consisted of CD4+ or CD8+ T cells sorted from blood, taken in a trial of the OX40 agonist ivuxolimab. The chain recombines TRBV2 with TRBJ1-1; D remains unclear. This clonotype was sampled from an adult with an advanced solid tumor such as melanoma, head and neck, liver or kidney cancer. The CDR3 loop is CASSDPLRRNTEAFF. CDR3 nucleotide sequence: TGTGCCAGCAGTGACCCCTTAAGGCGGAACACTGAAGCTTTCTTT.